Listed here is a single TCR beta chain. Its antigen is not identified. This specimen comes from a study of cytomegalovirus exposure and HLA in healthy donors. Study-wide findings and caveats: The authors later found most CMV-associated TCR beta chains appeared HLA-restricted. The study designated 150 to 200 TCR beta chains cytomegalovirus-associated.

This PCR relied on a set of 60 Vbeta primers and 13 Jbeta primers. The protocol was immunoSEQ multiplex PCR, while the TCRdb copy is restricted to in-frame clones and leaves out a portion. The table shows 170,000 or so clones, with over 70% occurring only once. The V end lost 6 bases, the J end lost 6 bases, and 16 bases lay between the germline ends. Germline V gene sequence: CDR1 ENHRY, CDR2 SYGVKD. This CDR3 spans 14 amino acids. This chain connects TRBV10-3 to TRBJ2-3, with D possibly TRBD2 on 7 matching bases. The sample consisted of PBMCs. The source is a woman in her forties or fifties in good health and CMV-seropositive. As DNA, the CDR3 is TGTGCCATCAGGAATACACAGGGAGGGGATACGCAGTATTTT. Amino acid sequence: CAIRNTQGGDTQYF.